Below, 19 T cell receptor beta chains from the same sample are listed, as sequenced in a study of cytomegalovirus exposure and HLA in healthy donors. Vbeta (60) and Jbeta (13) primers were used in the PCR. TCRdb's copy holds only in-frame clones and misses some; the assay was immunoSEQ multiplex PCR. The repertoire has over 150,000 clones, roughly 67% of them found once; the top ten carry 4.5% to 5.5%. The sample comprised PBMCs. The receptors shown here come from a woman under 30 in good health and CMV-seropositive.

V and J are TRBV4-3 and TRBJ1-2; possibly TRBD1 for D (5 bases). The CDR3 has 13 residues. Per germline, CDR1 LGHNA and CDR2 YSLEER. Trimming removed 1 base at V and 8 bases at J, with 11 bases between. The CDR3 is CASSQARGWGYTF. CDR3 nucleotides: TGCGCCAGCAGCCAAGCAAGGGGCTGGGGCTACACCTTC.

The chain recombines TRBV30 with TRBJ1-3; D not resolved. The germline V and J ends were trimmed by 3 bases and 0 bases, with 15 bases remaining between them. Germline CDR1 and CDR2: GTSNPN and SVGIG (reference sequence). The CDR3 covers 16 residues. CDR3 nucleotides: TGTGCCTGGAGACTTACTCAGGAATTCTCTGGAAACACCATATATTTT. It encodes CAWRLTQEFSGNTIYF.

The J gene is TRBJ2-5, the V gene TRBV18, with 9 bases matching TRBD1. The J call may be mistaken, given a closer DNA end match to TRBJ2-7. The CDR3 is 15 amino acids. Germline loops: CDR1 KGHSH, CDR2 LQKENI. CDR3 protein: CASSQIQGAEYEQYF. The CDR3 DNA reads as TGTGCCAGCTCACAAATACAGGGGGCCGAGTACGAGCAGTACTTC.

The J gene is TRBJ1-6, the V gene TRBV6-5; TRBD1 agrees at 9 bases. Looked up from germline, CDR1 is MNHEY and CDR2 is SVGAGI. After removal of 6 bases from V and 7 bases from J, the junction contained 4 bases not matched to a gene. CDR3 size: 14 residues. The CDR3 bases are TGTGCCAGCAGCTCTGGACAGGGGAATTCACCCCTCCACTTT. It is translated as CASSSGQGNSPLHF.

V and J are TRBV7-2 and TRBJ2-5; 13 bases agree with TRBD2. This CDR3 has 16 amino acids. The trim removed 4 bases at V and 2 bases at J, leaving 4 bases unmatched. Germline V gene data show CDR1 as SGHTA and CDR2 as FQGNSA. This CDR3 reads CASSSRTSGGQETQYF. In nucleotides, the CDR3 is TGTGCCAGCAGCTCTCGGACTAGCGGGGGACAAGAGACCCAGTACTTC.

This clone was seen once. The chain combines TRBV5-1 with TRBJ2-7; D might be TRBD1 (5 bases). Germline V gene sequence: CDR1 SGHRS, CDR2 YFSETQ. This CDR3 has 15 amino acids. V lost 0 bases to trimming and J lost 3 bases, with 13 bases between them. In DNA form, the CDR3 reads TGCGCCAGCAGCTTGGCAGGGCAGGGCTTCTACGAGCAGTACTTC. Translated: CASSLAGQGFYEQYF.

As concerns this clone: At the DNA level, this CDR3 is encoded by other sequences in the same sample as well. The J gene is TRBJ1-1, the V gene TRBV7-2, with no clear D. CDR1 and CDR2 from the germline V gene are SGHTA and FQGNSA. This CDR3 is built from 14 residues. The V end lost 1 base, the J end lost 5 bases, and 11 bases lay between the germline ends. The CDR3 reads CASSLVLWETEAFF. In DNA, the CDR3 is TGTGCCAGCAGCTTAGTTTTATGGGAGACTGAAGCTTTCTTT.

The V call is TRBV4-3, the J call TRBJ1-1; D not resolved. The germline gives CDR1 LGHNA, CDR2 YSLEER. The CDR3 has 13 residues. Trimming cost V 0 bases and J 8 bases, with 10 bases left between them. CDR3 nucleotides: TGCGCCAGCAGCCAAGAAGCATCCTTGGAAGCTTTCTTT. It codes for CASSQEASLEAFF.

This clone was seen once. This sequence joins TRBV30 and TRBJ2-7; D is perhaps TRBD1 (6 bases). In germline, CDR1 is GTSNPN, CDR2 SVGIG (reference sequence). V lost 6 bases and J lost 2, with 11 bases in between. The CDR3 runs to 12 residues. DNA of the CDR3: TGTGCCTGCCCGGGACAAGCCTACGAGCAGTACTTC. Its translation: CACPGQAYEQYF.

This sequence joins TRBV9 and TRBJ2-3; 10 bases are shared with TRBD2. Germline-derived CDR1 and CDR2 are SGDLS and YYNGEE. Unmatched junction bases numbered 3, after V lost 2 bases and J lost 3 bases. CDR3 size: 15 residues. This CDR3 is CASSVGLAATDTQYF. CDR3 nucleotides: TGTGCCAGCAGCGTTGGACTAGCGGCAACAGATACGCAGTATTTT.

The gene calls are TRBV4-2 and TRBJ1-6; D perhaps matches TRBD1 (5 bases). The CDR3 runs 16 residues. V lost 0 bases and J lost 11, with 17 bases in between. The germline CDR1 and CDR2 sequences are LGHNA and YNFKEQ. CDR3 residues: CASSQDRGLKVPPLHF. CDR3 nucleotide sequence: TGTGCCAGCAGCCAAGATAGGGGACTCAAGGTGCCACCCCTCCACTTT.

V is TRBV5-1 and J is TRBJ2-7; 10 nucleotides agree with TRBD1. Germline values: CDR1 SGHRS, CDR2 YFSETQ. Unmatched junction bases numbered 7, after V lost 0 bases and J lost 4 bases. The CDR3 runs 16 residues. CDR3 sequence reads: CASSLGGTGDSYEQYF. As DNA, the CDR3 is TGCGCCAGCAGCTTGGGTGGGACAGGGGATTCTTACGAGCAGTACTTC.

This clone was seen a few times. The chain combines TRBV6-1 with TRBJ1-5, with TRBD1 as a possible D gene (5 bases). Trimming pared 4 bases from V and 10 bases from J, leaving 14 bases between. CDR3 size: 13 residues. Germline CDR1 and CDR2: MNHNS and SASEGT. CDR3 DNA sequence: TGTGCCAGCAGTGTTACCAGGGTAAGCCCCCAGCATTTT. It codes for CASSVTRVSPQHF.

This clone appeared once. This CDR3 is CASSLVGTGAYEQYF. Here the CDR3 DNA reads TGTGCCAGCAGCTTGGTGGGGACTGGGGCCTACGAGCAGTACTTC. The rearrangement uses TRBV5-8 and TRBJ2-7; a possible D gene is TRBD2 (6 bases). The CDR3 runs 15 residues. Deletions cut 0 bases from V and 2 bases from J, with 12 bases between. Germline assignment: CDR1 SGHTS and CDR2 YDEGEE.

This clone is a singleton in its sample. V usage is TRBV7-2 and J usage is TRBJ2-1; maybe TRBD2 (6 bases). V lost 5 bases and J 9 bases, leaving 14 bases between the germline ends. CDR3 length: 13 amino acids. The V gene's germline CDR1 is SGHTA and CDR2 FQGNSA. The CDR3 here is CASSPAAGFEQFF. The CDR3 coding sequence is TGTGCCAGCAGCCCGGCCGCGGGGTTTGAGCAGTTCTTC.

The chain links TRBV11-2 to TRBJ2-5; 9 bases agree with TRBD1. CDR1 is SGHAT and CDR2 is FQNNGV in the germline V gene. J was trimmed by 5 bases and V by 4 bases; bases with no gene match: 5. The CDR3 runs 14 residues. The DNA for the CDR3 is TGTGCCAGCAGCTCTACAGGGGGCTGGGAGACCCAGTACTTC. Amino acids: CASSSTGGWETQYF.

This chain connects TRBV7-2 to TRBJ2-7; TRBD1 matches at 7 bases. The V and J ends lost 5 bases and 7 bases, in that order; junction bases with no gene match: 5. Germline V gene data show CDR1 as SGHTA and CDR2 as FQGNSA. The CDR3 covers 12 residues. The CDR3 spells CASSRDSSEQYF. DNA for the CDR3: TGTGCCAGCAGCCGGGACAGTAGTGAGCAGTACTTC.

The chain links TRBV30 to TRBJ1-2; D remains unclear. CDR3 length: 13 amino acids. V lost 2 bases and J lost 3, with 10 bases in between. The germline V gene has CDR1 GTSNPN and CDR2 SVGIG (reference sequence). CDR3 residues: CAWSPLGDYGYTF. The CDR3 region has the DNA TGTGCCTGGAGTCCTCTCGGGGACTATGGCTACACCTTC.

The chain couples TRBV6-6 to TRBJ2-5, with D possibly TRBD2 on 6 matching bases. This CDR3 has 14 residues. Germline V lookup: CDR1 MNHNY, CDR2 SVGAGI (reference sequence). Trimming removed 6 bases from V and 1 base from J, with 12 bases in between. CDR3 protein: CASRGSGLQETQYF. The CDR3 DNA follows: TGTGCCAGCAGGGGTAGCGGTCTCCAAGAGACCCAGTACTTC.